One and the same sample provided the 5 T cell receptor beta chains below, sequenced in a study of early T cells in non-severe SARS-CoV-2 infection. Using its own MiXCR run on the 5' RACE reads, TCRdb lists one record per CDR3 protein. Of tens of thousands of distinct CDR3 sequences in the sample, roughly a tenth were seen once. Sequenced: whole blood. These receptor sequences come from an adult who was a healthcare worker with PCR-confirmed SARS-CoV-2 infection or an uninfected control (not recorded which).

In its sample, this clonotype was seen many times. V gene TRBV20-1 combines with J gene TRBJ2-1; no clear D gene. CDR3 length equals 12 residues. V was trimmed by 1 base and J by 5 bases, leaving 6 bases between them. Germline CDR1 DFQATT, CDR2 SNEGSKA (reference sequence). The CDR3 DNA is TGCAGTGCTAGAGGTTGGGACAATGAGCAGTTCTTC. Protein product: CSARGWDNEQFF.

The rearrangement joins TRBV7-8 to TRBJ2-5, with 14 bases fitting TRBD2. The CDR3 is 18 amino acids. The V and J ends lost 1 base and 1 base, in that order; junction bases with no gene match: 5. Germline assignment: CDR1 SGHVS and CDR2 FQNEAQ. The CDR3 loop reads CASSLDLTSGRAQETQYF. In DNA, the CDR3 is TGTGCCAGCAGCTTAGATTTGACTAGCGGGAGGGCCCAAGAGACCCAGTACTTC.

This clonotype was seen repeatedly, ten times or more. The chain joins TRBV27 to TRBJ1-5; TRBD1 matches 9 bases. Germline V lookup: CDR1 MNHEY, CDR2 SMNVEV (reference sequence). V lost 5 bases and J lost 0; bases outside the gene matches: 17. The CDR3 extends over 20 amino acids. The CDR3: CASSPQILTGGGLSNQPQHF. The CDR3 DNA reads as TGTGCCAGCAGTCCCCAAATACTGACAGGGGGTGGACTTAGCAATCAGCCCCAGCATTTT.

This clonotype appeared a few times. This sequence joins TRBV5-1 and TRBJ1-1; perhaps TRBD1 as D (5 bases). Per germline, CDR1 SGHRS and CDR2 YFSETQ. This CDR3 has 18 residues. With 0 bases removed from V and 5 bases from J, the gap between germline ends came to 23 bases. CDR3 residues: CASSLDYNGPGRRTEAFF. In DNA form, the CDR3 reads TGCGCCAGCAGCTTGGACTACAATGGCCCGGGACGTCGGACTGAAGCTTTCTTT.

This clonotype appeared many times. V and J are TRBV4-2 and TRBJ1-4; tentatively, D is TRBD1 (6 bases). Trimming pared 1 base from V and 4 bases from J, leaving 16 bases between. The CDR3 is 17 residues long. Germline lookup yields CDR1 LGHNA and CDR2 YNFKEQ. The CDR3 DNA follows: TGTGCCAGCAGCCAAGGACAGGCCGAAGCCTTTAATGAAAAACTGTTTTTT. It codes for CASSQGQAEAFNEKLFF.